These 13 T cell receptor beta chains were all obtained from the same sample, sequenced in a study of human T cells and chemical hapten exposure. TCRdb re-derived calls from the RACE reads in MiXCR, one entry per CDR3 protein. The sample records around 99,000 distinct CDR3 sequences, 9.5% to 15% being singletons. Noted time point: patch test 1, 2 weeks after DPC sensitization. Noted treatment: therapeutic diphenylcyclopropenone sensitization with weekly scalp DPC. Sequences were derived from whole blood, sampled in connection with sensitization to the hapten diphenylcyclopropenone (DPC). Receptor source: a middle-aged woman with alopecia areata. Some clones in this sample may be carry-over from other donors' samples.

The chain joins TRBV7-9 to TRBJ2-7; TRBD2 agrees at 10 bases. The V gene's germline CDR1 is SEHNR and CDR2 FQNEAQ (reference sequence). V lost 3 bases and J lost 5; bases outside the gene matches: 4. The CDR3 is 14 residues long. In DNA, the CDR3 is TGTGCCAGCAGCTTCGGGACTAGCGCCCACGAGCAGTACTTC. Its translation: CASSFGTSAHEQYF.

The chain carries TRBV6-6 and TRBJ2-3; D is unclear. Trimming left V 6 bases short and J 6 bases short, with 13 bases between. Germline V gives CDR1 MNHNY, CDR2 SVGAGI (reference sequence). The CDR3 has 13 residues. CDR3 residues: CASRRPERDTQYF. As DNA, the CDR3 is TGTGCCAGCAGACGTCCGGAAAGGGATACGCAGTATTTT.

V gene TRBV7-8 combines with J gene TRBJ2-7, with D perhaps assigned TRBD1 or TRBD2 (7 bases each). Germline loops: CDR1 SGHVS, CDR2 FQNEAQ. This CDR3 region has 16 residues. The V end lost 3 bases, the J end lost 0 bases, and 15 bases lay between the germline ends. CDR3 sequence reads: CASSLGGTVSSYEQYF. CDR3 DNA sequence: TGTGCCAGCAGCTTGGGAGGGACAGTCAGCTCCTACGAGCAGTACTTC.

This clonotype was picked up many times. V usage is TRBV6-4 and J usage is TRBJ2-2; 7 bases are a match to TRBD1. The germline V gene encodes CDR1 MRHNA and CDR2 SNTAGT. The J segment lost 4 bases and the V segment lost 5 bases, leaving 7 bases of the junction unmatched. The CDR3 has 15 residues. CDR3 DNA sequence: TGTGCCAGCAGTAGGGACAGCGGAAGCACCGGGGAGCTGTTTTTT. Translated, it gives CASSRDSGSTGELFF.

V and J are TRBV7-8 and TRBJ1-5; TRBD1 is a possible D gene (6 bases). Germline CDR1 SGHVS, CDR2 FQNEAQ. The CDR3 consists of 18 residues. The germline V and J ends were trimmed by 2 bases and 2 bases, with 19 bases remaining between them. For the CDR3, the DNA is TGTGCCAGCAGCTTAAGGTATCTCAGTGAGGGGGGCAATCAGCCCCAGCATTTT. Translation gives CASSLRYLSEGGNQPQHF.

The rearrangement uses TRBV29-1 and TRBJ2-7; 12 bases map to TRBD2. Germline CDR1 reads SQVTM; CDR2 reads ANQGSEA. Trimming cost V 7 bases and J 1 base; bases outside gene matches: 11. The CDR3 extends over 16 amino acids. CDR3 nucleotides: TGCAGCGCCGGACTATCTAGCGGGAGGGGTTCCTACGAGCAGTACTTC. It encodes CSAGLSSGRGSYEQYF.

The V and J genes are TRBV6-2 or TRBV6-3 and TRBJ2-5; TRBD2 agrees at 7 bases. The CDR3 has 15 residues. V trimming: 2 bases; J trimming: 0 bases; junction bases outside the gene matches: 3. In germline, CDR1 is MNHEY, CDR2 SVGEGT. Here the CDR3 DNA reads TGTGCCAGCAGTTACGGGCTAGCGGACCAAGAGACCCAGTACTTC. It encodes CASSYGLADQETQYF.

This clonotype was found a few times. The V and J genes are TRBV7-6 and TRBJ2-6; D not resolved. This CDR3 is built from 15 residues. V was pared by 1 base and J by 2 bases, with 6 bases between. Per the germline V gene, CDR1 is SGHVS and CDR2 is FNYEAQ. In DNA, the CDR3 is TGTGCCAGCAGCTTAGGTGGGCCTGGGGCCAACGTCCTGACTTTC. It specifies CASSLGGPGANVLTF.

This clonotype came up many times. The CDR3 sequence is CASSLFLRGYTF. The DNA of the CDR3 is TGTGCCAGCAGTTTATTCCTTCGGGGCTACACCTTC. The chain recombines TRBV28 with TRBJ1-2; unclear D gene. The V end was cut by 1 base, the J end by 8 bases, with 8 bases between. Germline CDR1 is MDHEN and CDR2 is SYDVKM. The length of the CDR3 is 12 residues.

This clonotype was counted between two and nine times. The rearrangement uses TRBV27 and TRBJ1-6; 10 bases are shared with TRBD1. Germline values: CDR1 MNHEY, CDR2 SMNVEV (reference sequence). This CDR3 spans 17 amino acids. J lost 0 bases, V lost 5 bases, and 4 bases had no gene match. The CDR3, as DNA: TGTGCCAGCAGTCGGACAGGGGGAGGCTCCTATAATTCACCCCTCCACTTT. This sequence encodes CASSRTGGGSYNSPLHF.

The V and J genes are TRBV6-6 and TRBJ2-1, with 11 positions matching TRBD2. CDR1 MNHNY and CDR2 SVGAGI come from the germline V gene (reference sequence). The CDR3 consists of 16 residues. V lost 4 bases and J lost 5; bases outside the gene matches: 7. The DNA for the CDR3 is TGTGCCAGCAGTTCCTTAGCGGGAGGGGGCCACAATGAGCAGTTCTTC. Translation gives CASSSLAGGGHNEQFF.

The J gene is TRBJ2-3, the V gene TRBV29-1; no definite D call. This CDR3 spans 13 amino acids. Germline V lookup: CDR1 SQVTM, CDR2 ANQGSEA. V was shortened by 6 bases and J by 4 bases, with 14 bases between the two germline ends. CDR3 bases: TGCAGCGTACCTAGGACGGAATCAGATACGCAGTATTTT. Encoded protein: CSVPRTESDTQYF.

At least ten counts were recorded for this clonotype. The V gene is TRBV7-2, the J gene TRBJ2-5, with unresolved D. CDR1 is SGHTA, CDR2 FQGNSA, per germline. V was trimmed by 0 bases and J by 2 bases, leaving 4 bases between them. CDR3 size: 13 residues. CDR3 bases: TGTGCCAGCAGCTTAGCGGTACAAGAGACCCAGTACTTC. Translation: CASSLAVQETQYF.